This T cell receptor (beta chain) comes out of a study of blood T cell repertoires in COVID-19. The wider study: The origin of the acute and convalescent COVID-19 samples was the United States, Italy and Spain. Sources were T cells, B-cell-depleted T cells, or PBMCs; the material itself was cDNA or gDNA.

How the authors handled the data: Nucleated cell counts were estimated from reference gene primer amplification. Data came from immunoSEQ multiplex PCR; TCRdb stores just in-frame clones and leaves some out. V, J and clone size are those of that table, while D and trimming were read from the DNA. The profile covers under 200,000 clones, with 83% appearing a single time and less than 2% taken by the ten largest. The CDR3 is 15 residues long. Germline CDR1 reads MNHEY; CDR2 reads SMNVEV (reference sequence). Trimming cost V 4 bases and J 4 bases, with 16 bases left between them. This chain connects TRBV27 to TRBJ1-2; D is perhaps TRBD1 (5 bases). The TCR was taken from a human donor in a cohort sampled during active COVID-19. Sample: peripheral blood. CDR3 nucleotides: TGTGCCAGCAGTTCCCCGGTCGGGGGTTTCTATGGCTACACCTTC. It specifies CASSSPVGGFYGYTF.